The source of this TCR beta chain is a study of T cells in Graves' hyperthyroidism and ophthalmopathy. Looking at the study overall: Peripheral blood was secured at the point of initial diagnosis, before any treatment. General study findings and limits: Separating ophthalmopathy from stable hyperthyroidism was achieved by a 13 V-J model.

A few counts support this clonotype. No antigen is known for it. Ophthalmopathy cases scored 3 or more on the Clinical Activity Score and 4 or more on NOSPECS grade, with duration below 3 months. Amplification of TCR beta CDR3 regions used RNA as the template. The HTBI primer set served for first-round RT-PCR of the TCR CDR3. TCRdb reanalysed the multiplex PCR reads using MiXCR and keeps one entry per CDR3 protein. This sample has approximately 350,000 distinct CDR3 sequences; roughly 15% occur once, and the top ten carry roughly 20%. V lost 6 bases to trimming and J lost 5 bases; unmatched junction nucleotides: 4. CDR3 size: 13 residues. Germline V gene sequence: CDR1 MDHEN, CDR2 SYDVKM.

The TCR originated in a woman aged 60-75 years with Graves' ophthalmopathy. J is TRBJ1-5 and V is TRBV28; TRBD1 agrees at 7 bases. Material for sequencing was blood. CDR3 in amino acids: CASSRRGDQPQHF. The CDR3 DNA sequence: TGTGCCAGCAGCCGCAGGGGGGATCAGCCCCAGCATTTT.